Listed here are 20 T cell receptor beta chains from one sample, sequenced in a study of T cell responses to AZD1222 COVID-19 vaccine. Libraries were prepared by immunoSEQ multiplex PCR; TCRdb keeps only in-frame clonotypes and omits some of them. Among roughly 160,000 clones listed, 92% were seen once. Sequenced here: peripheral blood, sampled 28 days after the second AZD1222 dose. The receptors stem from an adult who received the AZD1222 COVID-19 vaccine.

This clone was seen only once. The sample holds other DNA sequences that translate to the same CDR3. The V gene is TRBV4-3, the J gene TRBJ1-2; 7 bases are a match to TRBD1. The CDR3 extends over 15 amino acids. Per germline, CDR1 LGHNA and CDR2 YSLEER. V trimming: 3 bases; J trimming: 5 bases; junction bases outside the gene matches: 9. CDR3 in amino acids: CASSQEGQGGYGYTF. CDR3 nucleotide sequence: TGCGCCAGCAGCCAGGAGGGGCAGGGGGGATATGGCTACACCTTC.

The chain employs TRBV12-5 and TRBJ1-2, with 10 bases identical to TRBD1. The germline gives CDR1 LGHNT, CDR2 FRNRAP. V lost 0 bases and J lost 7; bases outside the gene matches: 20. This CDR3 has 20 amino acids. As DNA, the CDR3 is TGTGCTAGTGGTTTGGTAGTAAACCAGGGACAGGGGTTTCGTGAGCGTGGCTACACCTTC. It specifies CASGLVVNQGQGFRERGYTF.

The chain couples TRBV2 to TRBJ1-4; 10 bases are shared with TRBD1. The junction had 5 bases not matched to a gene; V was cut back by 5 bases and J by 5 bases. The CDR3 is made up of 15 amino acids. Germline V gives CDR1 SNHLY, CDR2 FYNNEI. The CDR3 sequence: CASSKGQGRNEKLFF. In nucleotides, the CDR3 is TGTGCCAGCAGTAAGGGACAGGGGAGAAATGAAAAACTGTTTTTT.

The chain is built from TRBV18 and TRBJ1-4, with 7 bases lining up with TRBD1. Germline-derived CDR1 and CDR2 are KGHSH and LQKENI. Germline trimming cut 3 bases from V and 8 bases from J; bases unmatched to any gene: 15. There are 17 residues in the CDR3. CDR3 sequence (DNA): TGTGCCAGCTCACCGGGGACAGCCACAACCCGAGGGGAAAAACTGTTTTTT. The encoded protein is CASSPGTATTRGEKLFF.

The V call is TRBV11-2, the J call TRBJ1-2; 7 positions agree with TRBD1. The CDR3 consists of 15 residues. Trimming took 1 base from V and 7 from J; bases not matched to a gene: 9. CDR1 is SGHAT and CDR2 is FQNNGV in the germline V gene. CDR3 nucleotides: TGTGCCAGCAGCTTAGGCCCGACAGGGTTCGGTGGCTACACCTTC. Translation: CASSLGPTGFGGYTF.

The V call is TRBV16, the J call TRBJ2-5; no clear D gene. The V end was cut by 0 bases, the J end by 3 bases, with 2 bases between. This CDR3 has 12 residues. CDR1 is KGHSY, CDR2 FQNENV, per germline. The CDR3 nucleotides are TGTGCCAGCAGCCAATCAAAAGAGACCCAGTACTTC. This sequence encodes CASSQSKETQYF.

The V and J genes are TRBV14 and TRBJ1-1; 8 bases line up with TRBD1. V dropped 4 bases and J dropped 3; count of bases not matched to a gene: 10. The CDR3 spans 16 residues. The germline CDR1 and CDR2 sequences are SGHDN and FVKESK. The CDR3 is CASSLTIGTGDTEAFF. CDR3 DNA: TGTGCCAGCAGCCTAACAATCGGGACAGGTGACACTGAAGCTTTCTTT.

The gene calls are TRBV27 and TRBJ2-3; D might be TRBD2 (6 bases). CDR1 is MNHEY, CDR2 SMNVEV, per germline (reference sequence). The CDR3 runs to 15 residues. V lost 3 bases to trimming and J lost 1 base, with 11 bases between them. CDR3 sequence (DNA): TGTGCCAGCAGTTTCTCTACGGGGGGCACAGATACGCAGTATTTT. It translates to CASSFSTGGTDTQYF.

The chain couples TRBV5-1 to TRBJ2-7; tentative D call: TRBD2 (6 bases). V lost 3 bases and J 1 base, leaving 14 bases between the germline ends. The germline V gene encodes CDR1 SGHRS and CDR2 YFSETQ. This CDR3 contains 15 residues. The CDR3 loop is CASSSGGPVSYEQYF. As DNA, the CDR3 is TGCGCCAGCAGCTCTGGAGGGCCGGTATCCTACGAGCAGTACTTC. Based on the CDR3 plus reference TRBV5-1 and TRBJ2-7, the full variable domain is KAGVTQTPRYLIKTRGQQVTLSCSPISGHRSVSWYQQTPGQGLQFLFEYFSETQRNKGNFPGRFSGRQFSNSRSEMNVSTLELGDSALYLCASSSGGPVSYEQYFGPGTRLTVT.

The J gene is TRBJ2-7, the V gene TRBV6-2 or TRBV6-3, with 8 bases matching TRBD2. The CDR3 has 14 residues. Germline-derived CDR1 and CDR2 are MNHEY and SVGEGT. Trimming removed 2 bases from V and 7 bases from J; junction bases left unmatched: 7. Here the CDR3 reads CASSYLGTRDEQYF. CDR3 sequence (DNA): TGTGCCAGCAGTTACCTCGGGACTAGGGATGAGCAGTACTTC.

The chain employs TRBV19 and TRBJ1-1; tentatively, D is TRBD1 (5 bases). V lost 1 base to trimming and J lost 3 bases, with 15 bases between them. This CDR3 has 16 amino acids. Germline V lookup: CDR1 LNHDA, CDR2 SQIVND (reference sequence). CDR3 in amino acids: CASSIGRASMHTEAFF. CDR3 DNA: TGTGCCAGTAGTATAGGCAGGGCCTCGATGCACACTGAAGCTTTCTTT.

The chain couples TRBV5-1 to TRBJ2-5, with D hard to call. CDR1 is SGHRS and CDR2 is YFSETQ in the germline V gene. The V and J ends lost 0 bases and 1 base respectively, with 7 bases between them. The CDR3 is 14 amino acids. CDR3 amino acids: CASSLAGPQETQYF. The CDR3 DNA reads as TGCGCCAGCAGCTTGGCGGGCCCCCAAGAGACCCAGTACTTC. The full variable domain, its missing parts supplied by reference TRBV5-1 and TRBJ2-5, is KAGVTQTPRYLIKTRGQQVTLSCSPISGHRSVSWYQQTPGQGLQFLFEYFSETQRNKGNFPGRFSGRQFSNSRSEMNVSTLELGDSALYLCASSLAGPQETQYFGPGTRLLVL.

The chain recombines TRBV28 with TRBJ2-7; 9 nucleotides align to TRBD1. The CDR3 covers 15 residues. Germline trimming cut 6 bases from V and 5 bases from J; bases unmatched to any gene: 11. Germline CDR1 is MDHEN and CDR2 is SYDVKM. CDR3 coding DNA: TGTGCCAGCAGCACCCCCGGGACAGGGTTCAACGAGCAGTACTTC. Translated: CASSTPGTGFNEQYF.

The V call is TRBV20-1, the J call TRBJ1-5; the D is unclear. Germline lookup yields CDR1 DFQATT and CDR2 SNEGSKA (reference sequence). Trimming stripped 3 bases from V and 0 bases from J, with 9 bases between. The CDR3 has 14 amino acids. CDR3 DNA: TGCAGTGCTAGTGGTGGATATAGCAATCAGCCCCAGCATTTT. This codes for CSASGGYSNQPQHF.

The CDR3 DNA follows: TGCGCCAGCAGCTCGGGTCAAGAGACCCAGTACTTC. Residues: CASSSGQETQYF. The J gene is TRBJ2-5, the V gene TRBV5-1; D uncertain. This CDR3 is 12 amino acids long. Trimming pared 3 bases from V and 2 bases from J, leaving 5 bases between. The germline V gene has CDR1 SGHRS and CDR2 YFSETQ.

This clone appeared a single time. The J gene is TRBJ2-7, the V gene TRBV2; 7 bases line up with TRBD1. Losses at the gene ends were 4 bases for V and 5 bases for J; bases not matched to a gene: 11. Looked up from germline, CDR1 is SNHLY and CDR2 is FYNNEI. The CDR3 runs to 15 residues. The CDR3 is CASSAQQGIFNEQYF. In DNA, the CDR3 is TGTGCCAGCAGTGCCCAACAGGGGATTTTCAACGAGCAGTACTTC.

This chain links TRBV7-9 with TRBJ1-2; D is unresolved. The CDR3 spans 16 residues. Looked up from germline, CDR1 is SEHNR and CDR2 is FQNEAQ (reference sequence). V lost 7 bases to trimming and J lost 4 bases, with 22 bases between them. This CDR3 reads CASTLLYYSKGYGYTF. For the CDR3, the DNA is TGTGCCAGCACCCTGTTGTATTACAGTAAGGGCTATGGCTACACCTTC.

The chain couples TRBV19 to TRBJ1-1; no reliable D call. There are 13 residues in the CDR3. V was cut by 1 base and J by 4 bases, with 7 bases left in between. Germline lookup yields CDR1 LNHDA and CDR2 SQIVND (reference sequence). This CDR3 is CASSIVRGTEAFF. For the CDR3, the DNA is TGTGCCAGTAGTATAGTCCGAGGCACTGAAGCTTTCTTT.

This clone was observed a few times. The chain employs TRBV5-4 and TRBJ1-2, with TRBD1 matching over 9 bases. The CDR3 consists of 15 residues. Per the germline V gene, CDR1 is SGHNT and CDR2 is YYREEE (reference sequence). The V and J ends lost 4 bases and 4 bases, in that order; junction bases with no gene match: 8. This CDR3 reads CASSRRDREAYGYTF. Written as DNA, the CDR3 is TGTGCCAGCAGCCGGAGGGACAGGGAAGCCTATGGCTACACCTTC.

V usage is TRBV6-6 and J usage is TRBJ1-3; D uncertain. Germline V gives CDR1 MNHNY, CDR2 SVGAGI (reference sequence). This CDR3 spans 17 amino acids. Between the trimmed V and J ends, which lost 6 bases and 0 bases, there was a span of 18 bases. CDR3 in amino acids: CASRRRRTSSSGNTIYF. As DNA, the CDR3 is TGTGCCAGCAGACGACGGAGAACATCGAGCTCTGGAAACACCATATATTTT.